The 17 T cell receptor beta chains below come from one sample, sequenced in a study of PD-1 blockade in classical Hodgkin lymphoma. Time point denoted: cycle 4 day 1 (C4D1), after six to seven weeks of nivolumab. Patients all relapsed after autologous stem cell transplantation, and there was variation in brentuximab vedotin exposure. Researchers used magnetic negative selection to pull out pure CD4+ T cells from thawed PBMCs. Only in-frame clones appear in the TCRdb table, and some are missing; sequencing was by immunoSEQ multiplex PCR. The sample has fewer than 40,000 clones; under 90% are singletons. This material consisted of CD4+ T cells from blood, taken before the fourth cycle of nivolumab. These receptors came from a human donor with classical Hodgkin lymphoma.

This sequence joins TRBV7-2 and TRBJ1-4, with 8 bases fitting TRBD1. With V trimmed by 2 bases and J by 6 bases, 5 bases remained unmatched. Germline lookup yields CDR1 SGHTA and CDR2 FQGNSA. This CDR3 contains 15 residues. CDR3 loop: CASSLSGGWDEKLFF. CDR3 sequence (DNA): TGTGCCAGCAGCTTATCAGGGGGCTGGGATGAAAAACTGTTTTTT.

The rearrangement links TRBV28 to TRBJ1-1; D not resolved. CDR3 size: 13 residues. The V and J ends lost 7 bases and 7 bases respectively, with 16 bases between them. Germline V gene data show CDR1 as MDHEN and CDR2 as SYDVKM. The CDR3 loop reads CASTTTGRFEAFF. CDR3 in DNA: TGTGCCAGCACCACCACCGGCAGGTTTGAAGCTTTCTTT.

The J gene is TRBJ1-5, the V gene TRBV18; D not resolved. Trimming left V 0 bases short and J 3 bases short, with 3 bases between. CDR3 length: 13 amino acids. CDR1 and CDR2 (germline): KGHSH, LQKENI. The CDR3 sequence: CASSPPTNQPQHF. CDR3 nucleotides: TGTGCCAGCTCACCACCAACCAATCAGCCCCAGCATTTT.

This chain joins TRBV11-2 and TRBJ1-2; 7 bases fit TRBD1. Germline lookup yields CDR1 SGHAT and CDR2 FQNNGV. V lost 3 bases and J lost 2; bases outside the gene matches: 15. The length of the CDR3 is 18 residues. The CDR3 DNA is TGTGCCAGCAGCTTTCTAGGGGGCGGCTTAATGCCCAACTATGGCTACACCTTC. Its translation is CASSFLGGGLMPNYGYTF.

The chain joins TRBV4-2 to TRBJ1-5; D gene uncertain. From germline, CDR1 is LGHNA and CDR2 YNFKEQ. The CDR3 has 13 residues. Trimming shortened V by 2 bases and J by 5 bases, and 7 bases separated the two germline ends. The CDR3 DNA sequence: TGTGCCAGCAGCCAATGGAGTGATCAGCCCCAGCATTTT. Its translation: CASSQWSDQPQHF.

The chain employs TRBV7-8 and TRBJ2-6; possible D gene TRBD2, 6 bases. Germline V gives CDR1 SGHVS, CDR2 FQNEAQ. Trimming removed 3 bases at V and 0 bases at J, with 15 bases between. The CDR3 has 18 amino acids. This CDR3 is CASSFAGTQSSGANVLTF. The CDR3 DNA is TGTGCCAGCAGCTTTGCCGGGACTCAGAGCTCTGGGGCCAACGTCCTGACTTTC.

In this sample, this clone turned up a few times. J is TRBJ1-6 and V is TRBV30; no clear D gene. There are 15 residues in the CDR3. The germline gives CDR1 GTSNPN, CDR2 SVGIG (reference sequence). V gave up 1 base and J gave up 0 bases, with 7 bases separating them. The CDR3 DNA reads as TGTGCCTGGAGTGGGTCCAGCTCCTATAATTCACCCCTCCACTTT. Encoded protein: CAWSGSSSYNSPLHF. Combining the CDR3 with reference TRBV30 and TRBJ1-6 gives the whole variable domain SQTIHQWPATLVQPVGSPLSLECTVEGTSNPNLYWYRQAAGRGLQLLFYSVGIGQISSEVPQNLSASRPQDRQFILSSKKLLLSDSGFYLCAWSGSSSYNSPLHFGNGTRLTVT.

The rearrangement links TRBV11-2 to TRBJ1-2; TRBD1 is a possible D gene (6 bases). The CDR3 has 17 amino acids. The V and J ends lost 2 bases and 4 bases respectively, with 20 bases between them. CDR1 is SGHAT and CDR2 is FQNNGV in the germline V gene. The CDR3 nucleotides read TGTGCCAGCAGCTTAATAACGGCGGCAGGGACACCCTATGGCTACACCTTC. The encoded protein is CASSLITAAGTPYGYTF.

This clone has a handful of counts. The chain links TRBV2 to TRBJ1-2, with 8 nucleotides matching TRBD1. This CDR3 contains 13 residues. The germline V gene encodes CDR1 SNHLY and CDR2 FYNNEI. V shed 6 bases and J 3 bases; nucleotides not matched to a gene: 3. For the CDR3, the DNA is TGTGCCAGCAGAGGACAGGGTTACTATGGCTACACCTTC. It translates to CASRGQGYYGYTF.

The chain has TRBV9 and TRBJ1-6, with TRBD1 as a possible D gene (6 bases). The CDR3 has 14 amino acids. Germline V gives CDR1 SGDLS, CDR2 YYNGEE. Trimming stripped 1 base from V and 13 bases from J, with 15 bases between. CDR3 DNA sequence: TGTGCCAGCAGCGTACGACAGGACCAGTCGCCCCTCCACTTT. Its translation is CASSVRQDQSPLHF.

This sequence joins TRBV7-6 and TRBJ1-4, with D possibly being TRBD1 (6 bases). The CDR3 extends over 17 amino acids. Per germline, CDR1 SGHVS and CDR2 FNYEAQ. Deletions cut 4 bases from V and 8 bases from J, with 23 bases between. CDR3 bases: TGTGCCAGCAGCTCAGTGATCTACGGGGGGCAGAAGGAAAAACTGTTTTTT. As protein: CASSSVIYGGQKEKLFF. The full variable domain, with the rest looked up from reference TRBV7-6 and TRBJ1-4, is GAGVSQSPRYKVTKRGQDVALRCDPISGHVSLYWYRQALGQGPEFLTYFNYEAQQDKSGLPNDRFSAERPEGSISTLTIQRTEQRDSAMYRCASSSVIYGGQKEKLFFGSGTQLSVL.

This clone was counted only a few times. This chain connects TRBV2 to TRBJ1-5; 8 bases map to TRBD1. CDR1 is SNHLY, CDR2 FYNNEI, per germline. This CDR3 region has 17 residues. Trimming at V came to 6 bases and at J to 6 bases, leaving 16 bases not matched to a gene. In DNA, the CDR3 is TGTGCCAGCAGCCAAGAAAACCCGACAGGGGTCGGTCAGCCCCAGCATTTT. This translates into CASSQENPTGVGQPQHF.

The rearrangement joins TRBV10-3 to TRBJ2-7, with 12 positions matching TRBD2. Germline loops: CDR1 ENHRY, CDR2 SYGVKD. V lost 3 bases, J lost 4 bases, and 1 base stayed unmatched. This CDR3 comprises 14 residues. The DNA of the CDR3 is TGTGCCATCAGTGAACTAGCGGGGGGTTACGAGCAGTACTTC. As protein: CAISELAGGYEQYF.

CDR3 in amino acids: CASSSGLYYEQYF. CDR3 sequence (DNA): TGTGCCAGCAGCTCAGGACTGTACTACGAGCAGTACTTC. V is TRBV5-6 and J is TRBJ2-7; perhaps TRBD2 as D (5 bases). Germline loops: CDR1 SGHDT, CDR2 YYEEEE. There are 13 residues in the CDR3. The V and J ends lost 3 bases and 3 bases respectively, with 10 bases between them.

The rearrangement links TRBV11-3 to TRBJ1-2; D possibly corresponds to TRBD1 (5 bases). Germline CDR1 SGHNT, CDR2 YENEEA. The CDR3 spans 17 residues. Trimming left V 3 bases short and J 0 bases short, with 17 bases between. DNA of the CDR3: TGTGCCAGCAGCTTTTTGGGGCAGGGAGCCCCTAACTATGGCTACACCTTC. Its translation: CASSFLGQGAPNYGYTF.

The V gene is TRBV4-1, the J gene TRBJ1-4; D gene ambiguous. V was cut by 7 bases and J by 0 bases, with 18 bases left in between. The germline gives CDR1 MGHRA, CDR2 YSYEKL. The CDR3 consists of 17 residues. CDR3 in DNA: TGCGCCAGCACCGCGATTCTGACTGATGCAACTAATGAAAAACTGTTTTTT. Translation gives CASTAILTDATNEKLFF.

The chain couples TRBV7-3 to TRBJ1-2; D is uncertain. The CDR3 sequence is 14 residues long. Trimming took off 0 bases at V and 0 bases at J, with 5 bases between the two ends. The germline V gene has CDR1 SGHTA and CDR2 FQGTGA. CDR3 loop: CASSLTSANYGYTF. Written as DNA, the CDR3 is TGTGCCAGCAGCTTAACGAGCGCTAACTATGGCTACACCTTC.